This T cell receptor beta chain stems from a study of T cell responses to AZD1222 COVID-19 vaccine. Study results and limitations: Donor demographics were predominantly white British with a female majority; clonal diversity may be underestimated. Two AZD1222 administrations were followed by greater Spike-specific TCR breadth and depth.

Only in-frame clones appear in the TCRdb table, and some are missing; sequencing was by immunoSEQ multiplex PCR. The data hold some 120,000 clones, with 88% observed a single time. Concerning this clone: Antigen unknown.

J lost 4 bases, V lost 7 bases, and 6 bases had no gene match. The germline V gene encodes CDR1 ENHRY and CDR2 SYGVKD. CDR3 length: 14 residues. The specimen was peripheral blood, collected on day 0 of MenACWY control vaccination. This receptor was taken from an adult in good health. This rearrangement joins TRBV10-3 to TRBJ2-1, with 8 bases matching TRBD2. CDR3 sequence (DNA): TGTGCCATCAATCCCAGCGGGAGTTACAATGAGCAGTTCTTC. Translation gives CAINPSGSYNEQFF.